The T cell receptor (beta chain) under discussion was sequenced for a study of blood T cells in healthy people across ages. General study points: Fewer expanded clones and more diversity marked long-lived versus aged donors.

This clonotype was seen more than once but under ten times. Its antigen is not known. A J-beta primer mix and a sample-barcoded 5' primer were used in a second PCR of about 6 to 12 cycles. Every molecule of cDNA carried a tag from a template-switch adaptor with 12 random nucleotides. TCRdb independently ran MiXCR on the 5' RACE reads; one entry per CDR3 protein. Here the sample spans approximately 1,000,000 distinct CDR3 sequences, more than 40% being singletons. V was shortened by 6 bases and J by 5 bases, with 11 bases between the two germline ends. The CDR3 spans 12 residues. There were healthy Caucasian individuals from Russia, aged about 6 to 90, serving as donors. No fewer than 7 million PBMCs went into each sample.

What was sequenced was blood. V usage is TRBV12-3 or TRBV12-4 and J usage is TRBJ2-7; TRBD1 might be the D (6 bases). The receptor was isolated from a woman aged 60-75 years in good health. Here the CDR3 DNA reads TGTGCCAGCAGCTACAGGGCCCACGAGCAGTACTTC. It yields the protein CASSYRAHEQYF.